This TCR beta chain was profiled in a study of blood T cell repertoires in COVID-19. Here immunoSEQ multiplex PCR was the method, and the copy in TCRdb shows in-frame clones only, minus some. The sample contains 250,000 to 350,000 clones, roughly 87% of which appear only once. V lost 8 bases to trimming and J lost 0 bases, with 7 bases between them. This CDR3 spans 12 amino acids. CDR1 and CDR2 from the germline V gene are MNHEY and SMNVEV (reference sequence). The source of this sequence is a woman aged 18-29 years who had recovered from COVID-19. This chain joins TRBV27 and TRBJ1-1; D ambiguous. Specimen: PBMCs or T cells enriched from blood (not recorded which). CDR3 region: CASGTVNTEAFF. Written as DNA, the CDR3 is TGTGCCAGCGGTACAGTGAACACTGAAGCTTTCTTT.